This T cell receptor beta chain is from a study of radiotherapy plus CTLA-4 blockade in lung cancer. Turning to the study itself: Among all patients, 18% showed objective responses, while 30% to 35% had disease control.

Of note for this clone: Its antigen is not known.

The protocol was immunoSEQ multiplex PCR, while the TCRdb copy is restricted to in-frame clones and leaves out a portion. The sample includes roughly 85,000 clones, roughly 86% seen only once; the top ten take approximately 16%. Each patient with chemo-refractory metastatic non-small-cell lung cancer was treated with focal radiation plus CTLA-4 blockade using ipilimumab. Study-wide findings and caveats: In blood, tumor-derived TCR clones expanded after radiotherapy plus ipilimumab. Early clonal dynamics of blood T cells, together with interferon-beta, were reported as the best response predictor.

CDR3 length: 14 residues. The V gene end was trimmed by 6 bases and the J gene end by 0 bases; junction bases not matched to a gene: 6. Germline V CDR1 and CDR2: GTSNPN, SVGIG (reference sequence). The receptor's source is a human donor with non-small cell lung cancer that progressed on radiotherapy plus ipilimumab. The sample was peripheral blood, taken from a patient treated with radiotherapy plus ipilimumab. This sequence joins TRBV30 and TRBJ2-3; 7 positions agree with TRBD1. CDR3 loop: CACMTGHSTDTQYF. In DNA form, the CDR3 reads TGTGCCTGTATGACAGGGCATAGCACAGATACGCAGTATTTT.